A single sample gave rise to the 25 T cell receptor beta chains below, sequenced in a study of T cell responses to AZD1222 COVID-19 vaccine. Some clones are missing from TCRdb's copy, which holds only in-frame ones; the method was immunoSEQ multiplex PCR. The sample has 75,000 to 95,000 clones, about 91% seen once. The material sequenced was peripheral blood, taken 28 days after the second dose of the MenACWY control vaccine. Receptors were obtained from an adult who received the MenACWY meningococcal vaccine as a control.

The chain uses TRBV11-3 and TRBJ2-1; D is possibly TRBD2 (6 bases). Germline assignment: CDR1 SGHNT and CDR2 YENEEA. V lost 6 bases and J lost 3, with 15 bases in between. The CDR3 sequence is 15 residues long. CDR3 amino acids: CASSGAGPGYNEQFF. For the CDR3, the DNA is TGTGCCAGCAGTGGTGCGGGGCCGGGCTACAATGAGCAGTTCTTC. The whole variable domain, filled in from reference TRBV11-3 and TRBJ2-1, reads EAGVVQSPRYKIIEKKQPVAFWCNPISGHNTLYWYLQNLGQGPELLIRYENEEAVDDSQLPKDRFSAERLKGVDSTLKIQPAELGDSAVYLCASSGAGPGYNEQFFGPGTRLTVL.

In its sample, this clone was seen a few times. The chain combines TRBV29-1 with TRBJ1-3; D remains ambiguous. V gave up 6 bases and J gave up 0 bases, with 15 bases separating them. Germline V lookup: CDR1 SQVTM, CDR2 ANQGSEA. The CDR3 runs to 15 residues. The CDR3 coding sequence is TGCAGCGTGACCAGCGGCCTGGCCTCTGGAAACACCATATATTTT. This codes for CSVTSGLASGNTIYF.

The rearrangement uses TRBV5-1 and TRBJ2-1; D remains ambiguous. V lost 4 bases and J lost 7, with 18 bases in between. Germline CDR1 SGHRS, CDR2 YFSETQ. CDR3 size: 15 residues. The CDR3 bases are TGCGCCAGCAGCGAGGCAGGTGGATCCCAAAATGAGCAGTTCTTC. Encoded protein: CASSEAGGSQNEQFF.

The genes are TRBV19 and TRBJ2-3; D gene uncertain. The V end lost 4 bases, the J end lost 1 base, and 12 bases lay between the germline ends. Looked up from germline, CDR1 is LNHDA and CDR2 is SQIVND (reference sequence). The CDR3 is made up of 15 amino acids. Here the CDR3 DNA reads TGTGCCAGTAGTAAAACAGCAAGGGGCACAGATACGCAGTATTTT. This translates into CASSKTARGTDTQYF.

The sample holds one count of this clone. This chain links TRBV30 with TRBJ1-6; no reliable D call. Germline-derived CDR1 and CDR2 are GTSNPN and SVGIG (reference sequence). V was clipped by 3 bases and J by 8 bases, with 11 bases between them. The CDR3 contains 13 residues. CDR3 DNA sequence: TGTGCCTGGAGGCCCTCTATTGATTCACCCCTCCACTTT. Encoded protein: CAWRPSIDSPLHF.

V and J are TRBV30 and TRBJ2-7, with TRBD1 identical over 10 bases. Germline-derived CDR1 and CDR2 are GTSNPN and SVGIG (reference sequence). The CDR3 has 15 amino acids. After removal of 3 bases from V and 3 bases from J, the junction contained 8 bases not matched to a gene. This CDR3 is CAWRQTGGQYYEQYF. DNA for the CDR3: TGTGCCTGGAGACAGACAGGGGGCCAGTACTACGAGCAGTACTTC.

The chain joins TRBV5-1 to TRBJ2-7; D could derive from TRBD1 or TRBD2 (6 bases each). The CDR3 spans 14 residues. The germline V gene has CDR1 SGHRS and CDR2 YFSETQ. The ends were cut back, 2 bases at V and 2 bases at J, with 11 bases in the middle. CDR3 nucleotide sequence: TGCGCCAGCAGCTTTCTCGGGGGCACCTACGAGCAGTACTTC. It codes for CASSFLGGTYEQYF.

The chain is built from TRBV12-3 or TRBV12-4 and TRBJ1-1; TRBD1 matches at 8 bases. V was pared by 6 bases and J by 12 bases, with 6 bases of the junction left unmatched. CDR3 length equals 11 residues. For the CDR3, the DNA is TGTGCCAGCAGGGACAGGGTTGCAACTTTCTTT. This translates into CASRDRVATFF.

The chain is built from TRBV5-1 and TRBJ2-5, with D perhaps being TRBD1 or TRBD2 (5 bases each). The CDR3 is 15 amino acids. Germline values: CDR1 SGHRS, CDR2 YFSETQ. The germline V and J ends were trimmed by 4 bases and 4 bases, with 17 bases remaining between them. The CDR3 protein is CASSGSQGAGETQYF. The CDR3 DNA is TGCGCCAGCAGCGGGAGTCAGGGCGCTGGAGAGACCCAGTACTTC.

V is TRBV7-9 and J is TRBJ2-1, with D unclear. The V and J ends lost 2 bases and 4 bases respectively, with 6 bases between them. The CDR3 sequence is 13 residues long. CDR1 is SEHNR, CDR2 FQNEAQ, per germline (reference sequence). The CDR3 DNA is TGTGCCAGCAGCTTAAAACCTTACAATGAGCAGTTCTTC. Protein sequence: CASSLKPYNEQFF.

The chain has TRBV5-6 and TRBJ1-5; D is uncertain. Germline V lookup: CDR1 SGHDT, CDR2 YYEEEE. The CDR3 length is 13 residues. The V end lost 3 bases, the J end lost 9 bases, and 13 bases lay between the germline ends. CDR3 protein: CASSSNQVGPQHF. The CDR3 coding sequence is TGTGCCAGCAGCTCTAACCAGGTGGGGCCCCAGCATTTT. The full variable domain, with the rest looked up from reference TRBV5-6 and TRBJ1-5, is DAGVTQSPTHLIKTRGQQVTLRCSPKSGHDTVSWYQQALGQGPQFIFQYYEEEERQRGNFPDRFSGHQFPNYSSELNVNALLLGDSALYLCASSSNQVGPQHFGDGTRLSIL.

The chain has TRBV11-1 and TRBJ1-1; TRBD1 might be the D (5 bases). CDR3 length: 13 residues. V lost 5 bases and J lost 1, with 8 bases in between. Germline-derived CDR1 and CDR2 are SGHAT and FQDESV (reference sequence). The CDR3 loop is CASSQTANTEAFF. CDR3 in DNA: TGTGCCAGCAGCCAGACAGCGAACACTGAAGCTTTCTTT.

V gene TRBV29-1 combines with J gene TRBJ2-2; 12 bases align to TRBD2. V lost 7 bases to trimming and J lost 6 bases; unmatched junction nucleotides: 12. Germline V gene lookup returns CDR1 SQVTM and CDR2 ANQGSEA. The CDR3 sequence is 16 residues long. This CDR3 reads CSATSSGGASPGELFF. CDR3 DNA sequence: TGCAGCGCTACGTCTAGCGGGGGGGCCTCTCCCGGGGAGCTGTTTTTT.

This chain links TRBV5-8 with TRBJ2-6; D is uncertain. V was pared by 0 bases and J by 1 base, with 5 bases between. The CDR3 consists of 15 residues. CDR1 and CDR2 from the germline V gene are SGHTS and YDEGEE. CDR3 coding DNA: TGTGCCAGCAGCTTGGGACAATCTGGGGCCAACGTCCTGACTTTC. It encodes CASSLGQSGANVLTF.

The J gene is TRBJ2-5, the V gene TRBV14, with 10 bases identical to TRBD2. This CDR3 has 18 residues. Germline values: CDR1 SGHDN, CDR2 FVKESK. The V segment lost 0 bases and the J segment 2 bases; nucleotides outside the gene matches: 9. The CDR3 reads CASSQDRLAGAPQETQYF. The DNA for the CDR3 is TGTGCCAGCAGCCAAGATAGGCTAGCGGGGGCCCCGCAAGAGACCCAGTACTTC.

CDR3 loop: CASSFSQVGTGGDEQYF. The CDR3 bases are TGTGCCAGCAGCTTTAGTCAGGTGGGGACAGGGGGCGACGAGCAGTACTTC. The genes are TRBV7-9 and TRBJ2-7; 12 nucleotides agree with TRBD1. V trimming: 3 bases; J trimming: 5 bases; junction bases outside the gene matches: 11. Germline V gene sequence: CDR1 SEHNR, CDR2 FQNEAQ (reference sequence). This CDR3 comprises 17 residues.

V gene TRBV20-1 combines with J gene TRBJ2-1; D not certain. Per the germline V gene, CDR1 is DFQATT and CDR2 is SNEGSKA (reference sequence). The CDR3 covers 11 residues. The V and J ends lost 5 bases and 8 bases respectively, with 10 bases between them. In DNA form, the CDR3 reads TGCAGTGCTCACACACCGTATGAGCAGTTCTTC. It translates to CSAHTPYEQFF.

A note on this clone: The junction and the germline gene differ at one end; a read error may be behind it. The chain joins TRBV20-1 to TRBJ1-2; possible D gene TRBD1, 5 bases. CDR1 and CDR2 (germline): DFQATT, SNEGSKA (reference sequence). This CDR3 region has 11 residues. The CDR3, as DNA: TGCAGTGCTAGCCCCCCGGGACCAAACCCTTTC. Translated: CSASPPGPNPF.

This clone was counted once. J is TRBJ2-3 and V is TRBV6-5; 8 bases fit TRBD1. CDR1 is MNHEY, CDR2 SVGAGI, per germline. V dropped 6 bases and J dropped 4; count of bases not matched to a gene: 6. The CDR3 runs 14 residues. This CDR3 reads CASSLDRDADTQYF. CDR3 sequence (DNA): TGTGCCAGCAGCCTGGACAGGGATGCAGATACGCAGTATTTT.

The rearrangement joins TRBV6-1 to TRBJ2-2, with a tentative D call TRBD1 (5 bases). The CDR3 sequence is 14 residues long. Germline CDR1 and CDR2: MNHNS and SASEGT. V was cut by 2 bases and J by 2 bases, with 6 bases left in between. In nucleotides, the CDR3 is TGTGCCAGCAGTGAACAGGGAAACACCGGGGAGCTGTTTTTT. Translating gives CASSEQGNTGELFF.

The chain recombines TRBV30 with TRBJ2-1; D call uncertain. Germline V lookup: CDR1 GTSNPN, CDR2 SVGIG (reference sequence). Trimming cost V 1 base and J 3 bases, with 4 bases left between them. The CDR3 spans 12 residues. The CDR3 coding sequence is TGTGCCTGGAGTGAAAACTACAATGAGCAGTTCTTC. Its protein product is CAWSENYNEQFF. Filled out from reference TRBV30 and TRBJ2-1, the complete variable domain reads SQTIHQWPATLVQPVGSPLSLECTVEGTSNPNLYWYRQAAGRGLQLLFYSVGIGQISSEVPQNLSASRPQDRQFILSSKKLLLSDSGFYLCAWSENYNEQFFGPGTRLTVL.

This chain connects TRBV6-5 to TRBJ1-4; 8 bases fit TRBD1. The trim removed 1 base at V and 3 bases at J, leaving 4 bases unmatched. Germline CDR1 and CDR2: MNHEY and SVGAGI. CDR3 size: 16 residues. The CDR3 loop is CASSYYLQGANEKLFF. The DNA for the CDR3 is TGTGCCAGCAGTTACTACTTACAGGGGGCTAATGAAAAACTGTTTTTT.

The chain combines TRBV6-5 with TRBJ2-1; 7 bases are a match to TRBD1. There are 13 residues in the CDR3. Germline-derived CDR1 and CDR2 are MNHEY and SVGAGI. The V and J ends lost 6 bases and 5 bases, in that order; junction bases with no gene match: 4. The CDR3 sequence is CASSVGTDNEQFF. As DNA, the CDR3 is TGTGCCAGCAGCGTGGGGACAGACAATGAGCAGTTCTTC.

This chain links TRBV18 with TRBJ2-7, with unresolved D. Germline CDR1 KGHSH, CDR2 LQKENI. V lost 5 bases and J lost 5, with 10 bases in between. CDR3 length equals 12 residues. DNA for the CDR3: TGTGCCAGCTCAACGAGTCCAAACGAGCAGTACTTC. Translation gives CASSTSPNEQYF.

The chain couples TRBV19 to TRBJ1-5; TRBD1 matches 9 bases. V shed 11 bases, J shed 3 bases, and the junction held 8 bases outside the gene matches. Germline V gene sequence: CDR1 LNHDA, CDR2 SQIVND (reference sequence). This CDR3 spans 14 amino acids. CDR3 loop: CAGGQGLFNQPQHF. In nucleotides, the CDR3 is TGTGCCGGGGGACAGGGACTTTTCAATCAGCCCCAGCATTTT.